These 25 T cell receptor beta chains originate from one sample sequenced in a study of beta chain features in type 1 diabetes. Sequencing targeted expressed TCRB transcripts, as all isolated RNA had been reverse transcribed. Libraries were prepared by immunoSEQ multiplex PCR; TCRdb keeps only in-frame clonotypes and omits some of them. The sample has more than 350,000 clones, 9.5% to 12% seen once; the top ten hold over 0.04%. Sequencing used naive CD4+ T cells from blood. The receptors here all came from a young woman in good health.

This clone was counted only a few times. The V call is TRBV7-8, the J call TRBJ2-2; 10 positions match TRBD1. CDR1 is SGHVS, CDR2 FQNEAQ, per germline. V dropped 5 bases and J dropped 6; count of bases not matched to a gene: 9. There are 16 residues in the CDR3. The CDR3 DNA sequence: TGTGCCAGCAGCCGGGAGGGACAGGGGATTTCCGGGGAGCTGTTTTTT. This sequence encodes CASSREGQGISGELFF.

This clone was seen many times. In nucleotides, the CDR3 is TGTGCCAGCAGCTTACAGATTTCTGGGGCCAACGTCCTGACTTTC. Protein product: CASSLQISGANVLTF. The V call is TRBV7-2, the J call TRBJ2-6; D uncertain. Trimming cost V 2 bases and J 1 base, with 6 bases left between them. CDR3 length: 15 residues. Germline CDR1 SGHTA, CDR2 FQGNSA.

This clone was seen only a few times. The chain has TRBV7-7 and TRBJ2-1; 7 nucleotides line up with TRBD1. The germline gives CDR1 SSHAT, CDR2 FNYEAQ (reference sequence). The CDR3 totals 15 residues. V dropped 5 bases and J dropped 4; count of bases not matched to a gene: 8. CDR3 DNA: TGTGCCAGCAGCCCTCCAGGGGGTCTTTACAATGAGCAGTTCTTC. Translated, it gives CASSPPGGLYNEQFF. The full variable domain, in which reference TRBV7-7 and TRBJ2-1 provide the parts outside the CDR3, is GAGVSQSPRYKVTKRGQDVTLRCDPISSHATLYWYQQALGQGPEFLTYFNYEAQPDKSGLPSDRFSAERPEGSISTLTIQRTEQRDSAMYRCASSPPGGLYNEQFFGPGTRLTVL.

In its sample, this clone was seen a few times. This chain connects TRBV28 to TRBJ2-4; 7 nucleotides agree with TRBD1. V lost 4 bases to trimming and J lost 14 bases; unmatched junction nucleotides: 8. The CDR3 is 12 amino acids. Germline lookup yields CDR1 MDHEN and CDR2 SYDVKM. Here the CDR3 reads CASSSLDREKYF. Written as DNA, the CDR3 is TGTGCCAGCAGTTCGCTCGACAGGGAGAAGTACTTC.

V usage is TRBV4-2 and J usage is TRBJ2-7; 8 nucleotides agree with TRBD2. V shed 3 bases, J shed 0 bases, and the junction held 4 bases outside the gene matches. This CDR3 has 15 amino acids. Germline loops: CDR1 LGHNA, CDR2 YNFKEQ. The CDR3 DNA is TGTGCCAGCAGCCAGTTAGCGGGGAACTCCTACGAGCAGTACTTC. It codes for CASSQLAGNSYEQYF.

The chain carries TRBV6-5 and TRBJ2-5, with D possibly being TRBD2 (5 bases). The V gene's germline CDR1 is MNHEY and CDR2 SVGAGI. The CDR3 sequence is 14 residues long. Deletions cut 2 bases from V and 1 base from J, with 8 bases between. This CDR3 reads CASSYRGSQETQYF. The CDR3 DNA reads TGTGCCAGCAGTTACAGAGGGTCCCAAGAGACCCAGTACTTC.

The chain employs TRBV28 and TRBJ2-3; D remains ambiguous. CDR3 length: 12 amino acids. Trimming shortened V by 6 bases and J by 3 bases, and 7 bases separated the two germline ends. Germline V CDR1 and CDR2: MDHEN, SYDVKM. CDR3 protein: CASSRFTDTQYF. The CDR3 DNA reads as TGTGCCAGCAGCCGTTTTACAGATACGCAGTATTTT.

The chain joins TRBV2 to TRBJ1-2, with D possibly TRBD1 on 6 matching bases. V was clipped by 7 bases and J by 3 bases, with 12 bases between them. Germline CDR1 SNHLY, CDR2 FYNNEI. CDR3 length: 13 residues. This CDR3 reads CASKSEGDYGYTF. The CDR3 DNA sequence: TGTGCCAGCAAATCGGAGGGGGACTATGGCTACACCTTC.

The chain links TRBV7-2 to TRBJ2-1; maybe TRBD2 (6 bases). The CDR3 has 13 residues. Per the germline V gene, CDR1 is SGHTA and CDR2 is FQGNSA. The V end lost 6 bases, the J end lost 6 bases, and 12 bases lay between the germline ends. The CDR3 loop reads CASRSGGTNEQFF. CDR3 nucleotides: TGTGCCAGCAGGTCTGGGGGGACCAATGAGCAGTTCTTC.

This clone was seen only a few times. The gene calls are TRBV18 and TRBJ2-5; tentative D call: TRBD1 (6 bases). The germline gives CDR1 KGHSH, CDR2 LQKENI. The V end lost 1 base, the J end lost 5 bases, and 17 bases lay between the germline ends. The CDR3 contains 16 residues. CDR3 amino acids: CASSPLPVQGSETQYF. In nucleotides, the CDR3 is TGTGCCAGCTCACCACTTCCCGTACAGGGTTCGGAGACCCAGTACTTC.

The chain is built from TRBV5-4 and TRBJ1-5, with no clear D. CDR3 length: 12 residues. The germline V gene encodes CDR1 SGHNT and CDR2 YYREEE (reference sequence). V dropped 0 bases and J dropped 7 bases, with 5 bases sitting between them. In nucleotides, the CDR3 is TGTGCCAGCAGCTTGGAGGACCAGCCCCAGCATTTT. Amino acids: CASSLEDQPQHF.

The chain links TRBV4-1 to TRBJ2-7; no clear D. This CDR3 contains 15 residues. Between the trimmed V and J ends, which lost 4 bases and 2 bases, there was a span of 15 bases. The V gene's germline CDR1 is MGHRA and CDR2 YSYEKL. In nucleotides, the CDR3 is TGCGCCAGCAGCCTCCGGACGGGCCAACCCTACGAGCAGTACTTC. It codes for CASSLRTGQPYEQYF.

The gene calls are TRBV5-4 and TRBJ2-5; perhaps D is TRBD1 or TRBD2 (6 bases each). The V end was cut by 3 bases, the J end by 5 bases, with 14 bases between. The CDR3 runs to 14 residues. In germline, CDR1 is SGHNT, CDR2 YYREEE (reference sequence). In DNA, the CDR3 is TGTGCCAGCAGCTCACCAGGGGAGGACGAGACCCAGTACTTC. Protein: CASSSPGEDETQYF. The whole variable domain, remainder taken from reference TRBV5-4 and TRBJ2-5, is ETGVTQSPTHLIKTRGQQVTLRCSSQSGHNTVSWYQQALGQGPQFIFQYYREEENGRGNFPPRFSGLQFPNYSSELNVNALELDDSALYLCASSSPGEDETQYFGPGTRLLVL.

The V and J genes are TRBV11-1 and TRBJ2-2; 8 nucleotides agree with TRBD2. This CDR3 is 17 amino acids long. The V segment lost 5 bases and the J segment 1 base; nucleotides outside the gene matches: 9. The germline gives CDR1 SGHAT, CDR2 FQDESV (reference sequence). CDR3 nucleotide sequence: TGTGCCAGCAGCCCGTCGGGTAGCGGGATGAACACCGGGGAGCTGTTTTTT. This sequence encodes CASSPSGSGMNTGELFF.

CDR3 in amino acids: CASSLDRSYEQYV. The CDR3 bases are TGTGCCAGCAGCTTAGACAGATCCTACGAGCAGTACGTC. The rearrangement joins TRBV7-8 to TRBJ2-7; no clear D gene. Deletions cut 1 base from V and 1 base from J, with 5 bases between. Germline values: CDR1 SGHVS, CDR2 FQNEAQ. The CDR3 length is 13 residues.

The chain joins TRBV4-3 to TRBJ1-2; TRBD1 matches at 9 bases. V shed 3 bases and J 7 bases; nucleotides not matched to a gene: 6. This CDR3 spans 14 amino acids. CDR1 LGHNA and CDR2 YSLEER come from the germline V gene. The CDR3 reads CASSQAGTGLGYTF. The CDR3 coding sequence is TGCGCCAGCAGCCAGGCCGGGACAGGGCTTGGCTACACCTTC.

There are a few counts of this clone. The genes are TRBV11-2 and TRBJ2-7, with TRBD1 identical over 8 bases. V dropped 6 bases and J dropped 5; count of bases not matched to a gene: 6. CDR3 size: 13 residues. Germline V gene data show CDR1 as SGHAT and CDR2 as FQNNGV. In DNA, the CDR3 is TGTGCCAGCAGTCCAACAGGGGGGCACGAGCAGTACTTC. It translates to CASSPTGGHEQYF.

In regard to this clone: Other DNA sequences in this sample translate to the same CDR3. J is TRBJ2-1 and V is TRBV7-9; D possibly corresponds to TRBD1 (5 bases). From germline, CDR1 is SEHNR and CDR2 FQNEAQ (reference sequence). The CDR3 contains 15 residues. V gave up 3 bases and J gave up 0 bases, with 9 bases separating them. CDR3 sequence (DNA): TGTGCCAGCAGCTTTAGGGGAAGCTCCTACAATGAGCAGTTCTTC. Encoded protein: CASSFRGSSYNEQFF.

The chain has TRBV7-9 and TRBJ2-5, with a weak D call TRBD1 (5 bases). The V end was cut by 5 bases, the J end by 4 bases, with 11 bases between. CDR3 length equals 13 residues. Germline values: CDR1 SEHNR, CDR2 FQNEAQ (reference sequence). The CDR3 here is CASSHPDRETQYF. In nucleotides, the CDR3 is TGTGCCAGCAGCCATCCCGACAGAGAGACCCAGTACTTC.

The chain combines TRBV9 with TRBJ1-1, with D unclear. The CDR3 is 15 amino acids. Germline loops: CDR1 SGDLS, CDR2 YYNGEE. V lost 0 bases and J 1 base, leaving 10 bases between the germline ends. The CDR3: CASSVEGRPNTEAFF. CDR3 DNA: TGTGCCAGCAGCGTAGAAGGGAGACCGAACACTGAAGCTTTCTTT.

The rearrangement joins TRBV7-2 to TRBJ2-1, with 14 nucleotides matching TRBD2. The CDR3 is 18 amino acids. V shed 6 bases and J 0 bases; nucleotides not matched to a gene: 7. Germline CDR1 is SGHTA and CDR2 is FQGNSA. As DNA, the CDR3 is TGTGCCAGCAGGCCGGGACTAGCGGGAGTAGGCTCCTACAATGAGCAGTTCTTC. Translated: CASRPGLAGVGSYNEQFF.

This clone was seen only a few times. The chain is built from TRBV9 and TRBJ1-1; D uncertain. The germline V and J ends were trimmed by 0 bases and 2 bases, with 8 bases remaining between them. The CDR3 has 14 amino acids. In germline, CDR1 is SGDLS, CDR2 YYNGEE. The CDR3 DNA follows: TGTGCCAGCAGCGTAGGAGCGGAAAACACTGAAGCTTTCTTT. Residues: CASSVGAENTEAFF.

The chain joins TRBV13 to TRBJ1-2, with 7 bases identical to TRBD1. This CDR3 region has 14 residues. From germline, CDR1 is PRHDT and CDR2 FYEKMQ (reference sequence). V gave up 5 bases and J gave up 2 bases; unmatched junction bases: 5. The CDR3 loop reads CASSPTGVNYGYTF. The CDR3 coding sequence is TGTGCCAGCAGCCCAACAGGGGTAAACTATGGCTACACCTTC.

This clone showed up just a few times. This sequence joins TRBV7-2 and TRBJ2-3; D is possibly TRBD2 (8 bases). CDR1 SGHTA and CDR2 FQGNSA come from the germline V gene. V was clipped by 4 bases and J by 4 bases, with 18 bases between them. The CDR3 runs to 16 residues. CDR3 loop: CASSSGRGPRADTQYF. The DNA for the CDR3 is TGTGCCAGCAGCTCCGGGAGGGGGCCGAGGGCAGATACGCAGTATTTT.

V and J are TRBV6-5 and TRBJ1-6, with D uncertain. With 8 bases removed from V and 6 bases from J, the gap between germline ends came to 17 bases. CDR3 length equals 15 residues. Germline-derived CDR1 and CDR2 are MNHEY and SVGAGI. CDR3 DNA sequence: TGTGCCAGCTGGGAGGTGGGCAGAGGTAATTCACCCCTCCACTTT. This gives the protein CASWEVGRGNSPLHF.